The next 16 T cell receptor beta chains were all read from a single sample in a study of cytomegalovirus exposure and HLA in healthy donors. Generated by immunoSEQ multiplex PCR, the TCRdb table keeps only in-frame clones and is missing some. The profile shows a few hundred thousand clones, about nine tenths of them singletons. Sequencing input: PBMCs. The source of these receptors is a woman aged 30 to 39 in good health and CMV-seronegative.

The count of this clone is one. This chain links TRBV11-3 with TRBJ2-1, with D maybe TRBD1 (6 bases). V dropped 5 bases and J dropped 7 bases, with 18 bases sitting between them. The CDR3 length is 15 residues. Germline V lookup: CDR1 SGHNT, CDR2 YENEEA. The CDR3 bases are TGTGCCAGCAGCCCTCTAGGGGGTCCGGGGAATGAGCAGTTCTTC. It is translated as CASSPLGGPGNEQFF.

The chain couples TRBV5-4 to TRBJ1-1, with TRBD1 matching over 9 bases. CDR1 and CDR2 from the germline V gene are SGHNT and YYREEE (reference sequence). J was trimmed by 6 bases and V by 4 bases; bases with no gene match: 10. The CDR3 runs 15 residues. The CDR3 nucleotides are TGTGCCAGCAGCAATTTACAGGGGGCCAGCGCTGAAGCTTTCTTT. Its protein is CASSNLQGASAEAFF.

The chain recombines TRBV5-6 with TRBJ2-7; TRBD1 aligns across 9 bases. From germline, CDR1 is SGHDT and CDR2 YYEEEE. V was pared by 3 bases and J by 1 base, with 8 bases of the junction left unmatched. The CDR3 has 16 amino acids. Here the CDR3 reads CASSSGQGKTSYEQYF. The CDR3 DNA follows: TGTGCCAGCAGCTCGGGACAGGGAAAAACTTCCTACGAGCAGTACTTC.

The chain combines TRBV29-1 with TRBJ1-4; 7 bases are shared with TRBD1. Germline loops: CDR1 SQVTM, CDR2 ANQGSEA. The CDR3 is 13 amino acids. The junction had 9 bases not matched to a gene; V was cut back by 7 bases and J by 7 bases. CDR3 protein: CSAIEGAVEKLFF. The CDR3 nucleotides read TGCAGCGCTATCGAGGGGGCAGTTGAAAAACTGTTTTTT.

The gene calls are TRBV7-8 and TRBJ2-7, with 7 bases identical to TRBD1. This CDR3 is built from 14 residues. The J segment lost 3 bases and the V segment lost 1 base, leaving 3 bases of the junction unmatched. The germline V gene has CDR1 SGHVS and CDR2 FQNEAQ. The chain's CDR3 is CASSLVWDSYEQYF. The CDR3, as DNA: TGTGCCAGCAGCTTAGTCTGGGACAGCTACGAGCAGTACTTC. The entire variable domain, with the rest obtained from reference TRBV7-8 and TRBJ2-7, is as follows: GAGVSQSPRYKVAKRGQDVALRCDPISGHVSLFWYQQALGQGPEFLTYFQNEAQLDKSGLPSDRFFAERPEGSVSTLKIQRTQQEDSAVYLCASSLVWDSYEQYFGPGTRLTVT.

This chain uses TRBV6-6 with TRBJ2-7; 9 bases agree with TRBD1. The CDR3 contains 15 residues. Germline CDR1 MNHNY, CDR2 SVGAGI (reference sequence). V was pared by 7 bases and J by 5 bases, with 12 bases of the junction left unmatched. CDR3 protein: CASTKRLTGGNEQYF. CDR3 nucleotide sequence: TGTGCCAGCACCAAACGATTGACAGGGGGGAACGAGCAGTACTTC.

The V gene is TRBV5-6, the J gene TRBJ1-2; D possibly corresponds to TRBD1 (5 bases). This CDR3 contains 14 residues. Trimming took off 5 bases at V and 4 bases at J, with 15 bases between the two ends. CDR1 SGHDT and CDR2 YYEEEE come from the germline V gene. DNA for the CDR3: TGTGCCAGCAGTTGGGTCGGCAGGGCCTATGGCTACACCTTC. Its translation is CASSWVGRAYGYTF. Filled out from reference TRBV5-6 and TRBJ1-2, the complete variable domain reads DAGVTQSPTHLIKTRGQQVTLRCSPKSGHDTVSWYQQALGQGPQFIFQYYEEEERQRGNFPDRFSGHQFPNYSSELNVNALLLGDSALYLCASSWVGRAYGYTFGSGTRLTVV.

The V and J genes are TRBV6-4 and TRBJ2-2, with 7 nucleotides matching TRBD1. With V trimmed by 3 bases and J by 1 base, 8 bases remained unmatched. CDR1 and CDR2 from the germline V gene are MRHNA and SNTAGT. The CDR3 has 17 amino acids. CDR3 in amino acids: CASSEAGTARNTGELFF. The CDR3 nucleotides are TGTGCCAGCAGTGAAGCCGGGACAGCCAGGAACACCGGGGAGCTGTTTTTT.

The CDR3 DNA is TGCGCCAGCAGCTTGGTTAGCGGAGGGGGTCAAGAGACCCAGTACTTC. Translating gives CASSLVSGGGQETQYF. This chain connects TRBV5-1 to TRBJ2-5; D possibly uses TRBD1 or TRBD2 (6 bases each). With 0 bases removed from V and 2 bases from J, the gap between germline ends came to 14 bases. CDR3 length: 16 amino acids. Germline CDR1 is SGHRS and CDR2 is YFSETQ.

The chain combines TRBV4-3 with TRBJ2-2; D is unclear. The CDR3 runs to 13 residues. Germline values: CDR1 LGHNA, CDR2 YSLEER. V lost 4 bases to trimming and J lost 4 bases, with 7 bases between them. Written as DNA, the CDR3 is TGCGCCAGCAGCCTAGCTCTCACCGGGGAGCTGTTTTTT. Its protein is CASSLALTGELFF.

The chain links TRBV28 to TRBJ2-3; 8 nucleotides line up with TRBD2. V lost 6 bases, J lost 6 bases, and 11 bases stayed unmatched. CDR1 and CDR2 from the germline V gene are MDHEN and SYDVKM. The CDR3 loop spans 15 amino acids. DNA for the CDR3: TGTGCCAGCAGCCCGAGCGGGAGTGGGTCGGATACGCAGTATTTT. Amino acids: CASSPSGSGSDTQYF. Filled out from reference TRBV28 and TRBJ2-3, the complete variable domain reads DVKVTQSSRYLVKRTGEKVFLECVQDMDHENMFWYRQDPGLGLRLIYFSYDVKMKEKGDIPEGYSVSREKKERFSLILESASTNQTSMYLCASSPSGSGSDTQYFGPGTRLTVL.

About this clone itself: Other DNA sequences of this sample code for an identical CDR3. The genes are TRBV5-1 and TRBJ2-5; no definite D call. Per the germline V gene, CDR1 is SGHRS and CDR2 is YFSETQ. Trimming stripped 0 bases from V and 4 bases from J, with 4 bases between. The CDR3 is made up of 12 amino acids. The chain's CDR3 is CASSLVGETQYF. DNA for the CDR3: TGCGCCAGCAGCTTGGTAGGAGAGACCCAGTACTTC.

The V and J genes are TRBV9 and TRBJ1-3; D gene ambiguous. This CDR3 has 16 amino acids. Germline V lookup: CDR1 SGDLS, CDR2 YYNGEE. The V end was cut by 0 bases, the J end by 0 bases, with 10 bases between. The CDR3 sequence is CASSVGVVGSGNTIYF. The CDR3 DNA follows: TGTGCCAGCAGCGTAGGGGTAGTCGGCTCTGGAAACACCATATATTTT.

The chain recombines TRBV5-4 with TRBJ2-7; 12 bases align to TRBD1. Losses at the gene ends were 2 bases for V and 2 bases for J; bases not matched to a gene: 5. CDR1 and CDR2 from the germline V gene are SGHNT and YYREEE (reference sequence). The length of the CDR3 is 16 residues. CDR3 in DNA: TGTGCCAGCAGCTTTGGGGACAGGGGGCGCGCCTACGAGCAGTACTTC. This encodes CASSFGDRGRAYEQYF.

The J gene is TRBJ2-2, the V gene TRBV27, with TRBD2 identical over 14 bases. This CDR3 comprises 17 residues. Per germline, CDR1 MNHEY and CDR2 SMNVEV (reference sequence). The ends lost 8 bases at V and 8 bases at J; junction bases unmatched: 13. Written as DNA, the CDR3 is TGTGCCAGCCGGCCTATCGGGACTAGCGGGAGCGCGGGGGAGCTGTTTTTT. Protein sequence: CASRPIGTSGSAGELFF.

J is TRBJ1-2 and V is TRBV5-6; 8 bases are shared with TRBD1. Germline lookup yields CDR1 SGHDT and CDR2 YYEEEE. V lost 4 bases, J lost 5 bases, and 7 bases stayed unmatched. This CDR3 comprises 14 residues. Here the CDR3 DNA reads TGTGCCAGCAGCCAGGGGGCAGGTTCATATGGCTACACCTTC. Protein product: CASSQGAGSYGYTF.